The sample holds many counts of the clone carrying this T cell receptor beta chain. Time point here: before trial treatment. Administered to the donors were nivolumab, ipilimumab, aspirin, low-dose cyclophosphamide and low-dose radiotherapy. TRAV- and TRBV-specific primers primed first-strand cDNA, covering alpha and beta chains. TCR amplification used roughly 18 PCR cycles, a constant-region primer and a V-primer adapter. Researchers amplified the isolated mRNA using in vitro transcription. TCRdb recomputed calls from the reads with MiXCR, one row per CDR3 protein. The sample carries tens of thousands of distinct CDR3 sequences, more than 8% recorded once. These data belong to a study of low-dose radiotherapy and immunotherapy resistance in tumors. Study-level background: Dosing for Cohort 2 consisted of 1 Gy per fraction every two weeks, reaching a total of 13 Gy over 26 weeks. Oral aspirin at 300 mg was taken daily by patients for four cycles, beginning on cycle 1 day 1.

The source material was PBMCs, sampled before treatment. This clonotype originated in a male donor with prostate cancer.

The CDR3 DNA reads TGCAGTGCTAGACGGAGTGAACCCTACGAGCAGTACTTC. This encodes CSARRSEPYEQYF. The gene calls are TRBV20-1 and TRBJ2-7; D call uncertain. Trimming took 2 bases from V and 2 from J, leaving 10 bases between them. Looked up from germline, CDR1 is DFQATT and CDR2 is SNEGSKA (reference sequence). CDR3 length: 13 amino acids.